One and the same sample provided the 24 T cell receptor beta chains below, sequenced in a study of PD-1 blockade in mismatch repair-deficient tumors. Produced via immunoSEQ multiplex PCR; TCRdb's table is partial and in-frame only. This table has about 60,000 clones, about nine tenths appearing once. This material consisted of peripheral blood, taken 52 weeks after starting pembrolizumab. The receptors here all came from an adult with mismatch repair-deficient cancer.

J is TRBJ2-7 and V is TRBV4-3; D gene unclear. This CDR3 has 15 amino acids. Germline loops: CDR1 LGHNA, CDR2 YSLEER. V shed 0 bases and J shed 0 bases, with 9 bases lying between them. The CDR3, as DNA: TGCGCCAGCAGCCAAGATAATGGGGTCTCCTACGAGCAGTACTTC. It codes for CASSQDNGVSYEQYF.

The CDR3 DNA reads TGCGCCAGCAGCCAGGAACCTAGCGGGAGGTCCACAGATACGCAGTATTTT. Protein sequence: CASSQEPSGRSTDTQYF. This chain uses TRBV4-3 with TRBJ2-3, with 11 bases matching TRBD2. V shed 3 bases, J shed 2 bases, and the junction held 7 bases outside the gene matches. CDR1 is LGHNA and CDR2 is YSLEER in the germline V gene. This CDR3 contains 17 residues.

The chain employs TRBV19 and TRBJ2-6, with D perhaps matching TRBD1 (6 bases). CDR1 and CDR2 from the germline V gene are LNHDA and SQIVND (reference sequence). Trimming stripped 4 bases from V and 2 bases from J, with 15 bases between. CDR3 size: 17 residues. The CDR3: CASSRLFTGTGANVLTF. The CDR3 coding sequence is TGTGCCAGTAGTAGACTCTTCACAGGGACTGGGGCCAACGTCCTGACTTTC.

This sequence joins TRBV19 and TRBJ1-1, with D perhaps matching TRBD1 (5 bases). Germline V gives CDR1 LNHDA, CDR2 SQIVND (reference sequence). CDR3 length: 14 residues. Trimming shortened V by 1 base and J by 0 bases, and 6 bases separated the two germline ends. In DNA, the CDR3 is TGTGCCAGTAGTATAGGGGGGGTGAACACTGAAGCTTTCTTT. Amino acid sequence: CASSIGGVNTEAFF.

The chain couples TRBV30 to TRBJ2-3, with TRBD2 as a possible D gene (6 bases). V was cut by 4 bases and J by 6 bases, with 14 bases left in between. Germline CDR1 reads GTSNPN; CDR2 reads SVGIG (reference sequence). The CDR3 contains 13 residues. The CDR3 DNA reads TGTGCCTGGACGGGGGTCAGTCGGGATACGCAGTATTTT. Protein product: CAWTGVSRDTQYF.

J is TRBJ2-7 and V is TRBV5-1, with 9 bases that match TRBD1. The length of the CDR3 is 14 residues. Germline-derived CDR1 and CDR2 are SGHRS and YFSETQ. V gave up 4 bases and J gave up 4 bases; unmatched junction bases: 6. The CDR3 here is CASSLGTGQYEQYF. CDR3 DNA: TGCGCCAGCAGCCTGGGGACAGGGCAATACGAGCAGTACTTC.

The chain carries TRBV11-2 and TRBJ1-2; the D gene is possibly TRBD1 (6 bases). The germline CDR1 and CDR2 sequences are SGHAT and FQNNGV. Trimming pared 1 base from V and 4 bases from J, leaving 13 bases between. The CDR3 is made up of 15 amino acids. CDR3 sequence: CASSLGPGGAYGYTF. CDR3 nucleotides: TGTGCCAGCAGCTTAGGTCCGGGGGGCGCCTATGGCTACACCTTC.

The rearrangement uses TRBV6-1 and TRBJ2-3; no reliable D call. CDR1 and CDR2 from the germline V gene are MNHNS and SASEGT. Trimming removed 3 bases at V and 4 bases at J, with 2 bases between. The CDR3 is 11 amino acids. CDR3 nucleotides: TGTGCCAGCAGTGACGCAGATACGCAGTATTTT. It specifies CASSDADTQYF.

This rearrangement joins TRBV27 to TRBJ2-2; D remains unclear. The CDR3 is 12 residues long. Trimming stripped 2 bases from V and 6 bases from J, with 4 bases between. In germline, CDR1 is MNHEY, CDR2 SMNVEV (reference sequence). CDR3: CASSLLSGELFF. The CDR3 DNA is TGTGCCAGCAGTTTACTTTCCGGGGAGCTGTTTTTT.

The chain is built from TRBV11-2 and TRBJ1-1; D is unclear. CDR1 is SGHAT, CDR2 FQNNGV, per germline. V lost 5 bases, J lost 0 bases, and 19 bases lay in between. This CDR3 is built from 17 residues. The CDR3 region has the DNA TGTGCCAGCAGCCTCCGGACCATAGCCTTCATGAACACTGAAGCTTTCTTT. Translation gives CASSLRTIAFMNTEAFF.

There are a few counts of this clone. V and J are TRBV2 and TRBJ1-5; unclear D gene. This CDR3 is built from 13 residues. Per germline, CDR1 SNHLY and CDR2 FYNNEI. Trimming removed 6 bases at V and 2 bases at J, with 8 bases between. This CDR3 reads CASRAEGNQPQHF. The CDR3 DNA reads TGTGCCAGCAGAGCGGAGGGCAATCAGCCCCAGCATTTT. Based on the CDR3 plus reference TRBV2 and TRBJ1-5, the full variable domain is EPEVTQTPSHQVTQMGQEVILRCVPISNHLYFYWYRQILGQKVEFLVSFYNNEISEKSEIFDDQFSVERPDGSNFTLKIRSTKLEDSAMYFCASRAEGNQPQHFGDGTRLSIL.

The rearrangement uses TRBV6-6 and TRBJ1-5; D remains ambiguous. Trimming stripped 6 bases from V and 2 bases from J, with 11 bases between. The V gene's germline CDR1 is MNHNY and CDR2 SVGAGI (reference sequence). The CDR3 spans 14 residues. In DNA, the CDR3 is TGTGCCAGCAGACCCCCGGGAGGCAATCAGCCCCAGCATTTT. Residues: CASRPPGGNQPQHF.

V is TRBV10-3 and J is TRBJ2-3; 8 bases fit TRBD2. The CDR3 is made up of 15 amino acids. Germline CDR1 and CDR2: ENHRY and SYGVKD. The J segment lost 2 bases and the V segment lost 2 bases, leaving 3 bases of the junction unmatched. DNA for the CDR3: TGTGCCATCAGTGAGGACGGGGGGGACACAGATACGCAGTATTTT. It codes for CAISEDGGDTDTQYF.

This clone showed up just once. V gene TRBV4-3 combines with J gene TRBJ1-1, with D uncertain. Trimming stripped 0 bases from V and 0 bases from J, with 8 bases between. The CDR3 contains 15 residues. Germline-derived CDR1 and CDR2 are LGHNA and YSLEER. The DNA for the CDR3 is TGCGCCAGCAGCCAAGATAGGGAGGTGAACACTGAAGCTTTCTTT. This encodes CASSQDREVNTEAFF.

About this clone: The sample holds other DNA sequences that translate to the same CDR3. This sequence joins TRBV7-9 and TRBJ1-2; TRBD1 matches at 9 bases. The V gene end was trimmed by 2 bases and the J gene end by 2 bases; junction bases not matched to a gene: 0. CDR1 SEHNR and CDR2 FQNEAQ come from the germline V gene (reference sequence). The CDR3 length is 14 residues. CDR3 sequence: CASSLTGGNYGYTF. CDR3 DNA: TGTGCCAGCAGCTTAACAGGGGGCAACTATGGCTACACCTTC.

The chain has TRBV28 and TRBJ2-3; D remains ambiguous. Germline V gene sequence: CDR1 MDHEN, CDR2 SYDVKM. CDR3 length: 14 residues. V was cut by 8 bases and J by 1 base, with 13 bases left in between. The CDR3 bases are TGTGCCAGCCGTCTGGTTCAGGGCACAGATACGCAGTATTTT. Protein: CASRLVQGTDTQYF.

This chain connects TRBV7-9 to TRBJ1-1; D call uncertain. V was pared by 1 base and J by 4 bases, with 13 bases between. The CDR3 runs 15 residues. Germline V CDR1 and CDR2: SEHNR, FQNEAQ (reference sequence). In nucleotides, the CDR3 is TGTGCCAGCAGCTTAGGGCCCGGACGGGGCACTGAAGCTTTCTTT. It is translated as CASSLGPGRGTEAFF.

The chain uses TRBV30 and TRBJ2-1; unclear D gene. The V gene's germline CDR1 is GTSNPN and CDR2 SVGIG (reference sequence). The CDR3 consists of 11 residues. The V and J ends lost 5 bases and 4 bases respectively, with 6 bases between them. The CDR3 region has the DNA TGTGCCTGGTTTAGTTACAATGAGCAGTTCTTC. Protein sequence: CAWFSYNEQFF.

The V call is TRBV5-1, the J call TRBJ1-4, with 9 bases aligning to TRBD1. Looked up from germline, CDR1 is SGHRS and CDR2 is YFSETQ. CDR3 size: 16 residues. J was trimmed by 7 bases and V by 4 bases; bases with no gene match: 11. CDR3 region: CASSLTPGTGSEKLFF. The CDR3 DNA reads TGCGCCAGCAGCCTAACGCCCGGGACAGGGAGTGAAAAACTGTTTTTT.

This clone has a handful of counts. The genes are TRBV6-6 and TRBJ1-2; 8 nucleotides agree with TRBD1. The CDR3 length is 14 residues. Losses at the gene ends were 5 bases for V and 8 bases for J; bases not matched to a gene: 10. In germline, CDR1 is MNHNY, CDR2 SVGAGI (reference sequence). DNA for the CDR3: TGTGCCAGCAGTCTCCTGGGACAGGTGGACGGCTACACCTTC. Translation: CASSLLGQVDGYTF.

The chain links TRBV5-1 to TRBJ2-1; D unclear. Germline CDR1 reads SGHRS; CDR2 reads YFSETQ. This CDR3 has 16 amino acids. Trimming left V 0 bases short and J 5 bases short, with 15 bases between. CDR3 region: CASSLASDPGNNEQFF. The CDR3, as DNA: TGCGCCAGCAGCTTGGCCTCCGATCCGGGCAACAATGAGCAGTTCTTC.

V and J are TRBV14 and TRBJ2-7, with D perhaps matching TRBD2 (5 bases). The CDR3 has 14 amino acids. Germline V lookup: CDR1 SGHDN, CDR2 FVKESK. Trimming cost V 0 bases and J 7 bases, with 13 bases left between them. As DNA, the CDR3 is TGTGCCAGCAGCCAAGATGGCCTTCGGGGTGAGCAGTACTTC. This encodes CASSQDGLRGEQYF.

This chain connects TRBV5-6 to TRBJ1-4; possibly TRBD1 for D (6 bases). Trimming stripped 6 bases from V and 2 bases from J, with 17 bases between. The CDR3 has 16 amino acids. CDR1 is SGHDT and CDR2 is YYEEEE in the germline V gene. The CDR3 nucleotides are TGTGCCAGCACCCTCCTGACAGGTCAGACTAATGAAAAACTGTTTTTT. Amino acids: CASTLLTGQTNEKLFF.

This chain uses TRBV7-2 with TRBJ2-1; the match to TRBD2 covers 13 bases. The CDR3 consists of 16 residues. Germline trimming cut 0 bases from V and 8 bases from J; bases unmatched to any gene: 4. Germline CDR1 SGHTA, CDR2 FQGNSA. The CDR3 protein is CASSLAGLAGMYEQFF. Written as DNA, the CDR3 is TGTGCCAGCAGCTTAGCGGGACTAGCGGGAATGTATGAGCAGTTCTTC.